The 28 T cell receptor beta chains below come from one sample, sequenced in a study of breast tumors, draining lymph nodes, adjacent tissues (dated by TCRdb to the mid-2010s). To prepare the library, multiplex PCR was applied. TCRdb shows the sequencer as Illumina HiSeq 2000. Using fastp trimming at Q25 and MiXCR clonotype assembly, TCRdb reanalyzed the public sequencing data and kept in-frame beta chains. Entries that share a CDR3 protein sequence are merged under the most common genes and DNA. A total of a few hundred thousand distinct CDR3 sequences appear in this sample, less than 35% of them only once. About 3.9% of the sample is taken by the ten largest. Lymph node samples came from the axillary draining lymph nodes of breast cancer patients. Source material: axillary lymph node tissue. These receptors came from a female donor with breast cancer. Some clones in this sample may be carry-over from other donors' samples.

This clonotype came up many times. The chain has TRBV19 and TRBJ2-5, with TRBD2 matching over 11 bases. The CDR3 spans 15 residues. V lost 4 bases to trimming and J lost 2 bases; unmatched junction nucleotides: 3. Per germline, CDR1 LNHDA and CDR2 SQIVND (reference sequence). CDR3 bases: TGTGCCAGTAGTACGGGACTAGCGGTTCAAGAGACCCAGTACTTC. This translates into CASSTGLAVQETQYF. The full variable domain, rest sourced from reference TRBV19 and TRBJ2-5, is DGGITQSPKYLFRKEGQNVTLSCEQNLNHDAMYWYRQDPGQGLRLIYYSQIVNDFQKGDIAEGYSVSREKKESFPLTVTSAQKNPTAFYLCASSTGLAVQETQYFGPGTRLLVL.

The chain couples TRBV7-2 to TRBJ2-2; D might be TRBD1 (6 bases). This CDR3 has 17 residues. Trimming took 1 base from V and 3 from J, leaving 15 bases between them. Germline V CDR1 and CDR2: SGHTA, FQGNSA. In DNA form, the CDR3 reads TGTGCCAGCAGCTTAGAGGGCAGGGGTGTGCACACCGGGGAGCTGTTTTTT. Translated: CASSLEGRGVHTGELFF.

This clonotype was detected many times. The chain couples TRBV20-1 to TRBJ1-3; D is ambiguous. Germline V gene data show CDR1 as DFQATT and CDR2 as SNEGSKA (reference sequence). The CDR3 is 11 residues long. V was pared by 2 bases and J by 4 bases, with 3 bases between. The CDR3 nucleotides read TGCAGTGCTAGACTCGGAAACACCATATATTTT. It is translated as CSARLGNTIYF.

This clonotype occurred many times. The chain has TRBV24-1 and TRBJ1-5; 8 bases match TRBD1. CDR1 and CDR2 from the germline V gene are KGHDR and SFDVKD. This CDR3 region has 16 residues. Trimming took 4 bases from V and 1 from J; bases not matched to a gene: 5. The CDR3 loop is CATSEPGTGSNQPQHF. The CDR3 bases are TGTGCCACCAGTGAGCCCGGGACAGGAAGCAATCAGCCCCAGCATTTT.

This clonotype was detected ten times or more. The CDR3 coding sequence is TGTGCCAGCAGCTTGGGCGCCACAGGGGTCGAGCAGTTCTTC. This encodes CASSLGATGVEQFF. The chain has TRBV7-9 and TRBJ2-1, with 7 bases fitting TRBD1. This CDR3 has 14 amino acids. The J segment lost 10 bases and the V segment lost 3 bases, leaving 9 bases of the junction unmatched. From germline, CDR1 is SEHNR and CDR2 FQNEAQ (reference sequence).

This clonotype was seen many times. The junction shows a germline mismatch at one end, possibly a read error. The CDR3 nucleotides read TGCAGTGCCGTACAGAGCTCTGGAATCACCATATATTTT. This codes for CSAVQSSGITIYF. This chain joins TRBV20-1 and TRBJ1-3, with no clear D. CDR1 is DFQATT, CDR2 SNEGSKA, per germline (reference sequence). This CDR3 region has 13 residues.

This clonotype was detected many times. The chain links TRBV7-9 to TRBJ2-1; D is unclear. In germline, CDR1 is SEHNR, CDR2 FQNEAQ (reference sequence). The CDR3 has 13 residues. V lost 1 base and J lost 9, with 10 bases in between. Here the CDR3 DNA reads TGTGCCAGCAGCTTAGGAATTCGGGTTGAGCAGTTCTTC. Protein product: CASSLGIRVEQFF.

In its sample, this clonotype was seen a few times. This sequence joins TRBV7-9 and TRBJ1-3, with D possibly matching TRBD1 (5 bases). Trimming shortened V by 1 base and J by 2 bases, and 12 bases separated the two germline ends. This CDR3 has 16 residues. Per the germline V gene, CDR1 is SEHNR and CDR2 is FQNEAQ (reference sequence). For the CDR3, the DNA is TGTGCCAGCAGCTTAGGATTAGACAGAACTGGAAACACCATATATTTT. It codes for CASSLGLDRTGNTIYF.

On this clonotype: A single base separates this from a much larger clone, so it may be a read error. The chain combines TRBV11-2 with TRBJ2-3, with 7 bases lining up with TRBD1. The CDR3 extends over 14 amino acids. Germline CDR1 SGHAT, CDR2 FQNNGV. CDR3 region: CAGSPGNPGGTQYF. The CDR3, as DNA: TGTGCCGGCAGCCCAGGCAACCCAGGGGGAACGCAGTATTTT.

This clonotype was seen a handful of times. The genes are TRBV7-2 and TRBJ2-1; 13 nucleotides agree with TRBD2. Germline CDR1 is SGHTA and CDR2 is FQGNSA. This CDR3 spans 15 amino acids. The V segment lost 2 bases and the J segment 9 bases; nucleotides outside the gene matches: 4. CDR3 sequence (DNA): TGTGCCAGCAGCTTAACTAGCGGGGGGGTGGTTGAGCAGTTCTTC. Translation gives CASSLTSGGVVEQFF.

This clonotype has at least ten counts. The V call is TRBV12-3 or TRBV12-4, the J call TRBJ2-5; 10 nucleotides align to TRBD2. J lost 5 bases, V lost 3 bases, and 9 bases had no gene match. CDR3 length: 16 residues. For the CDR3, the DNA is TGTGCCAGCAGTTTTGGGAGCGGGAGGGCCCTTGAGACCCAGTACTTC. This encodes CASSFGSGRALETQYF.

The V gene is TRBV2, the J gene TRBJ1-3, with a weak D call TRBD1 (5 bases). Trimming shortened V by 4 bases and J by 3 bases, and 16 bases separated the two germline ends. The CDR3 sequence is 16 residues long. From germline, CDR1 is SNHLY and CDR2 FYNNEI. The CDR3 DNA is TGTGCCAGCAGTGTAACCATAGCGGGGCGTGGAAACACCATATATTTT. It translates to CASSVTIAGRGNTIYF. Combining the CDR3 with reference TRBV2 and TRBJ1-3 gives the whole variable domain EPEVTQTPSHQVTQMGQEVILRCVPISNHLYFYWYRQILGQKVEFLVSFYNNEISEKSEIFDDQFSVERPDGSNFTLKIRSTKLEDSAMYFCASSVTIAGRGNTIYFGEGSWLTVV.

This clonotype has a count of ten or more. The rearrangement joins TRBV19 to TRBJ2-7; D unresolved. The CDR3 loop spans 12 amino acids. Germline CDR1 LNHDA, CDR2 SQIVND (reference sequence). V shed 11 bases and J shed 4 bases, with 15 bases lying between them. CDR3 bases: TGTGCCGTAGGGAATCCCTCTTACGAGCAGTACTTC. Translated: CAVGNPSYEQYF.

This clonotype was seen many times. The chain combines TRBV4-3 with TRBJ1-2; D is unclear. In germline, CDR1 is LGHNA, CDR2 YSLEER. Deletions cut 2 bases from V and 4 bases from J, with 14 bases between. This CDR3 comprises 15 residues. CDR3 sequence (DNA): TGCGCCAGCAGCCAAAACGCGGTCCAACCCTATGGCTACACCTTC. Its protein product is CASSQNAVQPYGYTF.

The chain recombines TRBV2 with TRBJ2-1; D is unclear. The germline V gene encodes CDR1 SNHLY and CDR2 FYNNEI. V lost 6 bases and J lost 6, with 9 bases in between. This CDR3 has 12 amino acids. The CDR3 protein is CASSQMGNEQFF. The CDR3 coding sequence is TGTGCCAGCAGCCAGATGGGCAATGAGCAGTTCTTC.

This clonotype was counted many times. This chain connects TRBV7-2 to TRBJ2-3; no clear D. Between the trimmed V and J ends, which lost 6 bases and 4 bases, there was a span of 14 bases. Germline lookup yields CDR1 SGHTA and CDR2 FQGNSA. CDR3 size: 14 residues. The CDR3 loop is CASSPTWVPDTQYF. CDR3 bases: TGTGCCAGCAGTCCGACCTGGGTCCCAGATACGCAGTATTTT.

This clonotype was seen repeatedly, ten times or more. The chain is built from TRBV20-1 and TRBJ1-2; 7 nucleotides agree with TRBD1. The germline gives CDR1 DFQATT, CDR2 SNEGSKA (reference sequence). The CDR3 has 14 residues. The J segment lost 4 bases and the V segment lost 3 bases, leaving 8 bases of the junction unmatched. CDR3: CSASTGVGSYGYTF. The CDR3 coding sequence is TGCAGTGCTAGTACAGGGGTGGGATCCTATGGCTACACCTTC.

At least ten counts were recorded for this clonotype. The genes are TRBV7-6 and TRBJ2-2; tentative D call: TRBD2 (6 bases). The germline CDR1 and CDR2 sequences are SGHVS and FNYEAQ. V was trimmed by 3 bases and J by 2 bases, leaving 13 bases between them. This CDR3 region has 16 residues. The CDR3 region has the DNA TGTGCCAGCAGCTTTGTGGTTAGCGGTAACACCGGGGAGCTGTTTTTT. Translated: CASSFVVSGNTGELFF.

The CDR3 nucleotides read TGCAGCGTTAGGGAAGGCAATGGGGGCTATGGCTACACCTTC. Translated, it gives CSVREGNGGYGYTF. This chain uses TRBV29-1 with TRBJ1-2; a weak D match, TRBD1 (5 bases). CDR3 length equals 14 residues. CDR1 is SQVTM, CDR2 ANQGSEA, per germline. Trimming cost V 5 bases and J 4 bases, with 17 bases left between them.

J is TRBJ1-1 and V is TRBV20-1, with D unclear. V was trimmed by 7 bases and J by 0 bases, leaving 9 bases between them. Per germline, CDR1 DFQATT and CDR2 SNEGSKA (reference sequence). This CDR3 has 12 residues. This CDR3 reads CSVKPLNTEAFF. The CDR3 coding sequence is TGCAGTGTTAAACCACTGAACACTGAAGCTTTCTTT.

The table lists this clonotype with many counts. This chain links TRBV11-2 with TRBJ2-1; D perhaps matches TRBD2 (5 bases). Germline V gene data show CDR1 as SGHAT and CDR2 as FQNNGV. The length of the CDR3 is 15 residues. V was shortened by 5 bases and J by 0 bases, with 11 bases between the two germline ends. The CDR3 bases are TGTGCCAGCAGCCAAGGAGAGGGCTCCTACAATGAGCAGTTCTTC. It encodes CASSQGEGSYNEQFF.

The chain is built from TRBV7-3 and TRBJ2-5; weak D call: TRBD2 (5 bases). V was trimmed by 5 bases and J by 5 bases, leaving 21 bases between them. The germline V gene has CDR1 SGHTA and CDR2 FQGTGA. The CDR3 length is 16 residues. CDR3 nucleotides: TGTGCCAGCAGCCCCGTATCCTCGGGCGGGTATGAGACCCAGTACTTC. Translation gives CASSPVSSGGYETQYF.

The chain is built from TRBV6-1 and TRBJ2-7; D might be TRBD1 (6 bases). The CDR3 spans 14 residues. Trimming left V 5 bases short and J 3 bases short, with 14 bases between. The germline CDR1 and CDR2 sequences are MNHNS and SASEGT. The DNA of the CDR3 is TGTGCCAGCAGTCCCGGAATCAGGGGCTACGAGCAGTACTTC. Translation gives CASSPGIRGYEQYF.

At least ten counts were recorded for this clonotype. The J gene is TRBJ2-5, the V gene TRBV6-5; D uncertain. The V and J ends lost 5 bases and 9 bases respectively, with 19 bases between them. The CDR3 extends over 14 amino acids. Looked up from germline, CDR1 is MNHEY and CDR2 is SVGAGI. The CDR3 protein is CASSHLTRMGSQYF. The DNA of the CDR3 is TGTGCCAGCAGTCACCTCACGAGGATGGGGTCCCAGTACTTC.

The V call is TRBV20-1, the J call TRBJ1-6; D call uncertain. This CDR3 comprises 15 residues. Looked up from germline, CDR1 is DFQATT and CDR2 is SNEGSKA (reference sequence). The germline V and J ends were trimmed by 1 base and 6 bases, with 13 bases remaining between them. This CDR3 reads CSARGVGCTNSPLHF. DNA of the CDR3: TGCAGTGCTAGAGGTGTGGGGTGTACTAATTCACCCCTCCACTTT.

This clonotype was detected many times. This chain links TRBV5-1 with TRBJ2-5, with D possibly matching TRBD1 (5 bases). This CDR3 contains 15 residues. Trimming removed 0 bases from V and 4 bases from J, with 13 bases in between. CDR1 SGHRS and CDR2 YFSETQ come from the germline V gene. The CDR3 sequence is CASSLGTIILETQYF. The CDR3 coding sequence is TGCGCCAGCAGCTTGGGGACAATTATCCTAGAGACCCAGTACTTC.

As concerns this clonotype: A much larger clone differs from this one at a single base, so this may be a read error. The chain couples TRBV7-2 to TRBJ1-2; D gene unclear. The V gene's germline CDR1 is SGHTA and CDR2 FQGNSA. This CDR3 comprises 15 residues. The CDR3 region is CASSPPQRRYYDYTF. CDR3 DNA sequence: TGTGCCAGCAGCCCCCCACAGAGAAGATACTATGACTACACCTTC.

This chain uses TRBV7-2 with TRBJ2-7; 8 nucleotides agree with TRBD1. Germline assignment: CDR1 SGHTA and CDR2 FQGNSA. V shed 6 bases and J 7 bases; nucleotides not matched to a gene: 11. This CDR3 spans 14 amino acids. CDR3 protein: CASSRDRSRREQYF. In DNA, the CDR3 is TGTGCCAGCAGTCGGGACAGGTCCAGGCGAGAGCAGTACTTC.